This TCR beta chain was sequenced in a study of control samples from healthy donors and cancer patients. V lost 6 bases, J lost 4 bases, and 19 bases lay in between. The length of the CDR3 is 16 residues. Looked up from germline, CDR1 is LGHDT and CDR2 is YNNKEL (reference sequence). Only in-frame clones appear in the TCRdb table, and some are missing; sequencing was by immunoSEQ multiplex PCR. The sample carries around 100,000 clones, around 89% recorded once. This chain links TRBV3-1 (or the pseudogene TRBV3-2) with TRBJ2-1, with D perhaps TRBD1 or TRBD2 (6 bases each). Sequenced: PBMCs. The receptor's source is a man in his sixties with lung cancer. CDR3 loop: CASSSTTGRLYNEQFF. The CDR3 DNA reads TGTGCCAGCAGTAGTACAACAGGGAGGCTATACAATGAGCAGTTCTTC.